This TCR beta chain comes out of a study of somatic mutations in cytotoxic T cells in rheumatoid arthritis. Overall study: Patient blood (under 33 ml EDTA) was drawn right after diagnosis, before any treatment.

Germline CDR1 is MNHEY and CDR2 is SMNVEV (reference sequence). The CDR3 spans 15 residues. Trimming at V came to 3 bases and at J to 5 bases, leaving 7 bases not matched to a gene. Profiled with immunoSEQ multiplex PCR; TCRdb holds only in-frame clones, not every one. This sample yields about 20,000 clones, of which roughly four fifths are seen a single time; about 9.6% belongs to the top ten. This chain links TRBV27 with TRBJ2-1; 7 positions agree with TRBD1. Input material: CD8+ T cells sorted from blood. The receptor was derived from an adult with rheumatoid arthritis. The CDR3 DNA follows: TGTGCCAGCAGTTTCAACAGGGGTATAGACAATGAGCAGTTCTTC. Its protein is CASSFNRGIDNEQFF.